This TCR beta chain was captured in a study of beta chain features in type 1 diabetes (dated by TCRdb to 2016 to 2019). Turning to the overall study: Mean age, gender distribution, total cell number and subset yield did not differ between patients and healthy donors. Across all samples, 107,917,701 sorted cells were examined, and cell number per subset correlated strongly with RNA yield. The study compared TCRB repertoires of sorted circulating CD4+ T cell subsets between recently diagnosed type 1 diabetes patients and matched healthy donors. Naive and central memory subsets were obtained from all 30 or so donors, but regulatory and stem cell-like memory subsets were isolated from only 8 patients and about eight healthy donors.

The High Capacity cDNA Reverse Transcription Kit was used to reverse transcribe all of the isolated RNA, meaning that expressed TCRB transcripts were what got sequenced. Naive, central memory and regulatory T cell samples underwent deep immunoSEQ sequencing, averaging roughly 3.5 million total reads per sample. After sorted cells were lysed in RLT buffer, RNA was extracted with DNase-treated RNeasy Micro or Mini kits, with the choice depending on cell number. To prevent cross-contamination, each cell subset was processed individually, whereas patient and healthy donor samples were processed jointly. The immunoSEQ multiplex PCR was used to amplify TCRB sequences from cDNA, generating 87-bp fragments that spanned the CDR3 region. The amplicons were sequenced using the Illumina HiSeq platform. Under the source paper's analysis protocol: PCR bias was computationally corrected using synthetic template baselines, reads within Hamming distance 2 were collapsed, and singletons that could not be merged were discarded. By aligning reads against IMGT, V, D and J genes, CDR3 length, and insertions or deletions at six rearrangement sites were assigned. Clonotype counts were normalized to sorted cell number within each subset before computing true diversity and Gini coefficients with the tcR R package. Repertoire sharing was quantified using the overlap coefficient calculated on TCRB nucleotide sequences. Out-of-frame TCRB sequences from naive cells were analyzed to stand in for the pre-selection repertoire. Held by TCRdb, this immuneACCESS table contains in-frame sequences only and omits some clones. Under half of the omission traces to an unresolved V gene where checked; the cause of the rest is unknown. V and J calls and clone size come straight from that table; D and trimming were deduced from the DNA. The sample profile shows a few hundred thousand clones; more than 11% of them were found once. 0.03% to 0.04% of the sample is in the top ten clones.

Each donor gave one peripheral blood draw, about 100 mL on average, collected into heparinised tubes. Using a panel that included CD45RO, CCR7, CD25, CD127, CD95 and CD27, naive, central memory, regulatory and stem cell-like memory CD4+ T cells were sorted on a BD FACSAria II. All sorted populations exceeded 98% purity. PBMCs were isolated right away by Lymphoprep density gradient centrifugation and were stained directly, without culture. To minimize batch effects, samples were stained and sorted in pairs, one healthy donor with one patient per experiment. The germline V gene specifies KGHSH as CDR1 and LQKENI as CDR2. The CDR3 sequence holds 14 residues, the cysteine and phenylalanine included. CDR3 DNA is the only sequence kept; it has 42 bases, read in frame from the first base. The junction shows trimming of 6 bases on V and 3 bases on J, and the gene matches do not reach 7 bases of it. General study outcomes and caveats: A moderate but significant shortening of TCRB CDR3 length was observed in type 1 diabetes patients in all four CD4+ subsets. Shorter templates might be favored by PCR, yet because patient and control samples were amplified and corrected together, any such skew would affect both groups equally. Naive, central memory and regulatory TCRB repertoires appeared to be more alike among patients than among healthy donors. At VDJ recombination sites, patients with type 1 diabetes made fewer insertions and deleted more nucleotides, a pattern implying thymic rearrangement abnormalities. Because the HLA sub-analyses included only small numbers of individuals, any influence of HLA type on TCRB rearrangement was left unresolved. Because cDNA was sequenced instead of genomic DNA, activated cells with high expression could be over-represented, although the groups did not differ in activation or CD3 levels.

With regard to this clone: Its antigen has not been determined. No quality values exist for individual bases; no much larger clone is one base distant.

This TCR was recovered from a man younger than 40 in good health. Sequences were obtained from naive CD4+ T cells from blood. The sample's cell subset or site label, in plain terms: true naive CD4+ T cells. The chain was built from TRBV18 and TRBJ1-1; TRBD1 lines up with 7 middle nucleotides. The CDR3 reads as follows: CASSGGGLDTEAFF. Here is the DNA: TGTGCCAGCTCCGGAGGGGGCTTGGACACTGAAGCTTTCTTT.